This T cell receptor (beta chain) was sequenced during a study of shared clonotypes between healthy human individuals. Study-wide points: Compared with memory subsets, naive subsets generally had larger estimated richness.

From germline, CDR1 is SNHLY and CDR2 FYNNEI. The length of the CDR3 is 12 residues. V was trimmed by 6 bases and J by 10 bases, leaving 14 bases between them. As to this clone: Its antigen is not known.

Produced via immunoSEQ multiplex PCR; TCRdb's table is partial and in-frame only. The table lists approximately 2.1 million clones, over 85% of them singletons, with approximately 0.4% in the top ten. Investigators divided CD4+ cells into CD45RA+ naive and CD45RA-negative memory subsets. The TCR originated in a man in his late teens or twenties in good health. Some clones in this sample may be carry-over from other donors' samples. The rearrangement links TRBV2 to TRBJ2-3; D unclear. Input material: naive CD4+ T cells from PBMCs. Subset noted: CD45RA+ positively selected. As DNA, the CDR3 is TGTGCCAGCAGGCCCGACGGTGATGCGCAGTATTTT. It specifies CASRPDGDAQYF. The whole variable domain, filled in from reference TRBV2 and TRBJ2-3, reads EPEVTQTPSHQVTQMGQEVILRCVPISNHLYFYWYRQILGQKVEFLVSFYNNEISEKSEIFDDQFSVERPDGSNFTLKIRSTKLEDSAMYFCASRPDGDAQYFGPGTRLTVL.